This T cell receptor (beta chain) was recorded in a study of T cell responses to AZD1222 COVID-19 vaccine. On the study more broadly: Timing groups of about 4 and about 12 weeks for second doses were pooled.

The protocol was immunoSEQ multiplex PCR, while the TCRdb copy is restricted to in-frame clones and leaves out a portion. The table includes more than 85,000 clones, around nine tenths detected once. The CDR3 has 15 amino acids. Germline values: CDR1 MDHEN, CDR2 SYDVKM. Trimming pared 7 bases from V and 3 bases from J, leaving 13 bases between. On this clone itself: Its antigen remains unknown.

Findings and limits, study-wide: Scientists sampled the repertoires only once the peak T cell response had passed.

The V and J genes are TRBV28 and TRBJ1-6; maybe TRBD1 (5 bases). The sample here was peripheral blood, taken on day 0 of AZD1222 vaccination. This receptor was identified in an adult in good health. The CDR3 DNA follows: TGTGCCAGCACCCTGGGGCAGCTCTATAATTCACCCCTCCACTTT. Encoded protein: CASTLGQLYNSPLHF.